This T cell receptor beta chain was identified during a study of beta chain features in type 1 diabetes. As for the study in general: Cell yields, age and gender were similar between patients and healthy donors. General observations from the study: Among patients with Type 1 diabetes, TCRB CDR3s were moderately but significantly shorter in every one of the four CD4+ subsets. Patients' naive, central memory and regulatory TCRB repertoires appeared more alike than those of healthy donors.

Germline lookup yields CDR1 GTSNPN and CDR2 SVGIG (reference sequence). Trimming cost V 0 bases and J 6 bases, with 10 bases left between them. The CDR3 is 13 amino acids. This clone was recorded a few times. What it binds is unknown. The entirety of the isolated RNA underwent reverse transcription, so expressed TCRB transcripts were sequenced. Reads from naive, central memory and regulatory T cell samples averaged approximately 3.7 million. Libraries were prepared by immunoSEQ multiplex PCR; TCRdb keeps only in-frame clonotypes and omits some of them. The sample lists about 700,000 clones; around 15% were seen once.

The sequenced sample consisted of naive CD4+ T cells from blood. The TCR comes from a man aged 18 to 35 with type 1 diabetes. The J gene is TRBJ2-3, the V gene TRBV30; D possibly corresponds to TRBD2 (6 bases). Here the CDR3 reads CAWSVSGADTQYF. Written as DNA, the CDR3 is TGTGCCTGGAGTGTATCGGGAGCGGATACGCAGTATTTT.